Each of the 10 T cell receptor beta chains below was sequenced from the same sample in a study of shared clonotypes between healthy human individuals. Only in-frame clones appear in the TCRdb table, and some are missing; sequencing was by immunoSEQ multiplex PCR. The top ten hold around a third of the sample, which has roughly 700,000 clones, 80% to 95% seen once. Sequencing input: memory CD8+ T cells from PBMCs. Noted subset: CD45RO+ cells pooled with CCR7-negative TemRA cells. Every receptor here comes from a man aged 18 to 29 in good health. Some clones in this sample may be carry-over from other donors' samples.

The chain joins TRBV19 to TRBJ1-5; D is unclear. Between the trimmed V and J ends, which lost 3 bases and 3 bases, there was a span of 6 bases. Germline CDR1 and CDR2: LNHDA and SQIVND (reference sequence). The CDR3 extends over 13 amino acids. The CDR3 reads CASSIFYNQPQHF. CDR3 sequence (DNA): TGTGCCAGTAGTATTTTCTACAATCAGCCCCAGCATTTT. Combining the CDR3 with reference TRBV19 and TRBJ1-5 gives the whole variable domain DGGITQSPKYLFRKEGQNVTLSCEQNLNHDAMYWYRQDPGQGLRLIYYSQIVNDFQKGDIAEGYSVSREKKESFPLTVTSAQKNPTAFYLCASSIFYNQPQHFGDGTRLSIL.

This chain links TRBV7-2 with TRBJ2-3; D perhaps matches TRBD1 (5 bases). The CDR3 runs 15 residues. CDR1 is SGHTA and CDR2 is FQGNSA in the germline V gene. Trimming shortened V by 8 bases and J by 0 bases, and 15 bases separated the two germline ends. The CDR3 spells CASLQAALSTDTQYF. For the CDR3, the DNA is TGTGCCAGCTTACAGGCTGCCCTCAGCACAGATACGCAGTATTTT. Based on the CDR3 plus reference TRBV7-2 and TRBJ2-3, the full variable domain is GAGVSQSPSNKVTEKGKDVELRCDPISGHTALYWYRQSLGQGLEFLIYFQGNSAPDKSGLPSDRFSAERTGGSVSTLTIQRTQQEDSAVYLCASLQAALSTDTQYFGPGTRLTVL.

This rearrangement joins TRBV7-9 to TRBJ1-4; no clear D gene. Deletions cut 4 bases from V and 5 bases from J, with 14 bases between. The CDR3 contains 15 residues. Germline V gene sequence: CDR1 SEHNR, CDR2 FQNEAQ (reference sequence). The CDR3 DNA reads as TGTGCCAGCAGCTCAACGGACGGAAGAAATGAAAAACTGTTTTTT. Its translation: CASSSTDGRNEKLFF. The whole variable domain, filled in from reference TRBV7-9 and TRBJ1-4, reads DTGVSQNPRHKITKRGQNVTFRCDPISEHNRLYWYRQTLGQGPEFLTYFQNEAQLEKSRLLSDRFSAERPKGSFSTLEIQRTEQGDSAMYLCASSSTDGRNEKLFFGSGTQLSVL.

The chain employs TRBV7-9 and TRBJ2-1, with D perhaps given as TRBD1 or TRBD2 (6 bases each). Germline V gene lookup returns CDR1 SEHNR and CDR2 FQNEAQ (reference sequence). V was cut by 5 bases and J by 8 bases, with 19 bases left in between. The CDR3 loop spans 15 amino acids. The CDR3 DNA reads TGTGCCAGCAGCCCCCCTTGGGGGGCCGGGGATGAGCAGTTCTTC. Translating gives CASSPPWGAGDEQFF.

The rearrangement links TRBV30 to TRBJ2-3; 7 nucleotides agree with TRBD2. Germline CDR1 is GTSNPN and CDR2 is SVGIG (reference sequence). The CDR3 sequence is 17 residues long. V dropped 3 bases and J dropped 2; count of bases not matched to a gene: 14. The CDR3 region is CAWSEQPLAGTTDTQYF. CDR3 DNA: TGTGCCTGGAGCGAACAGCCCTTAGCGGGCACCACAGATACGCAGTATTTT.

The V call is TRBV6-5, the J call TRBJ2-5, with 7 bases identical to TRBD1. The V gene's germline CDR1 is MNHEY and CDR2 SVGAGI. V lost 5 bases and J lost 6; bases outside the gene matches: 3. The CDR3 runs 12 residues. CDR3 residues: CASSGDRKTQYF. CDR3 bases: TGTGCCAGCAGTGGGGACAGAAAGACCCAGTACTTC.

The rearrangement links TRBV7-2 to TRBJ2-7, with D hard to call. V lost 1 base, J lost 7 bases, and 5 bases lay in between. The CDR3 loop spans 11 amino acids. Germline loops: CDR1 SGHTA, CDR2 FQGNSA. The CDR3 reads CASSLGPEQYF. CDR3 nucleotides: TGTGCCAGCAGCTTAGGCCCGGAGCAGTACTTC.

In this sample, this clone turned up once. V and J are TRBV5-6 and TRBJ2-5; D unclear. V lost 0 bases, J lost 2 bases, and 20 bases lay in between. The CDR3 consists of 18 residues. The germline gives CDR1 SGHDT, CDR2 YYEEEE. CDR3 region: CASSLVSFSGLGQETQYF. The CDR3 bases are TGTGCCAGCAGCTTGGTTTCCTTCTCGGGCCTAGGGCAAGAGACCCAGTACTTC.

This rearrangement joins TRBV14 to TRBJ2-1; either TRBD1 or TRBD2 may fit D (6 bases each). Germline lookup yields CDR1 SGHDN and CDR2 FVKESK. This CDR3 contains 12 residues. With 10 bases removed from V and 9 bases from J, the gap between germline ends came to 16 bases. The CDR3 DNA sequence: TGTGCCACGCGAGAGGGGGGTACTGAGCAGTTCTTC. The encoded protein is CATREGGTEQFF.

The chain is built from TRBV19 and TRBJ2-2, with TRBD1 identical over 7 bases. V was pared by 10 bases and J by 4 bases, with 18 bases of the junction left unmatched. Germline CDR1 is LNHDA and CDR2 is SQIVND (reference sequence). The CDR3 is 17 residues long. This chain's CDR3 is CATTTSDRVEFTGELFF. DNA of the CDR3: TGTGCCACGACCACATCCGACAGGGTAGAATTCACCGGGGAGCTGTTTTTT.